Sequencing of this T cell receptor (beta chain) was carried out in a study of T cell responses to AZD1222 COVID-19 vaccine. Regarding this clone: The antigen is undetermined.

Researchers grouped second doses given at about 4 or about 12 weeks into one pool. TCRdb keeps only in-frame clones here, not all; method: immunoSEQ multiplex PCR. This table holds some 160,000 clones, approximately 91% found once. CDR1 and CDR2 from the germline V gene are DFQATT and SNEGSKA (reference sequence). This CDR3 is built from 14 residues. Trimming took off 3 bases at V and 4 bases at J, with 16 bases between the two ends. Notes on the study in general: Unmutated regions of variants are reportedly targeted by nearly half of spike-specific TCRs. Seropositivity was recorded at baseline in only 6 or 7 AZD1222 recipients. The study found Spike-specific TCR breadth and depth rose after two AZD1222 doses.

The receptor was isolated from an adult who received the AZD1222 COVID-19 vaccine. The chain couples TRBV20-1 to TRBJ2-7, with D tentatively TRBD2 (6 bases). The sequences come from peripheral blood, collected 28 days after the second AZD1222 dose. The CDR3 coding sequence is TGCAGTGCTAGTCCCGGGACTCGGGGGTACGAGCAGTACTTC. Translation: CSASPGTRGYEQYF.